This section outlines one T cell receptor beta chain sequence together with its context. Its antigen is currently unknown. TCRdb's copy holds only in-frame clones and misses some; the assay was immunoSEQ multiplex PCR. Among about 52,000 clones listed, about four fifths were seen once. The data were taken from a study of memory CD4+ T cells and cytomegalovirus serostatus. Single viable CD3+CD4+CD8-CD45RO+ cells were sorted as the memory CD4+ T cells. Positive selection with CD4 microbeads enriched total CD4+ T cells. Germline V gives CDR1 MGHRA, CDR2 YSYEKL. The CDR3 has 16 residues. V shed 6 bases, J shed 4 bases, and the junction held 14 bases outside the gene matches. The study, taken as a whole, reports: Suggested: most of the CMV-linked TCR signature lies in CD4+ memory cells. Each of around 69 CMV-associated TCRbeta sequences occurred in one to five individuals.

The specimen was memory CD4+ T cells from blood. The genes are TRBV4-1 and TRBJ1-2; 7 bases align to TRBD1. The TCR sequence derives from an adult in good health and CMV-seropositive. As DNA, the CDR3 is TGCGCCAGCAGACACGGTGGGGCACAGGGGACCTATGGCTACACCTTC. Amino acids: CASRHGGAQGTYGYTF.